This paragraph reports one T cell receptor beta chain. No antigen is known for it. This entry comes from a study of beta chain features in type 1 diabetes. cDNA synthesis used the whole RNA isolate, giving expressed TCRB sequences. Sequencing used immunoSEQ multiplex PCR; TCRdb keeps in-frame clones, though not all of them. The sample carries 680,000 or so clones, around 15% recorded once. V gave up 7 bases and J gave up 1 base; unmatched junction bases: 4. The germline V gene encodes CDR1 MDHEN and CDR2 SYDVKM. This CDR3 spans 15 amino acids. General study points: In every one of the four CD4+ subsets, TCRB CDR3s were moderately but significantly shorter in Type 1 diabetes patients.

The sample was naive CD4+ T cells from blood. This TCR came from a man aged 18 to 29 with type 1 diabetes. J is TRBJ2-6 and V is TRBV28; 7 nucleotides match TRBD2. The CDR3 sequence is CASTLRGSGANVLTF. CDR3 DNA sequence: TGTGCCAGCACCCTGCGGGGGTCTGGGGCCAACGTCCTGACTTTC.